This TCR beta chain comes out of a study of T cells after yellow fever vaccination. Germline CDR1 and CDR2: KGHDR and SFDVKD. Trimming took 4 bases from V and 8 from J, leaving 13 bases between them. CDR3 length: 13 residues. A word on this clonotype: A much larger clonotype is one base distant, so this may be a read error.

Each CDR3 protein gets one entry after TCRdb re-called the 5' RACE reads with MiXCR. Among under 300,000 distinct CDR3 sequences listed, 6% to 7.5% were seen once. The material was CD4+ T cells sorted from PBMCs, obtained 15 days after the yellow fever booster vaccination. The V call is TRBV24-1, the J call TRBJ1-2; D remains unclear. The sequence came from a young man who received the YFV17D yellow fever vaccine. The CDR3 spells CATSDTMGYGYTF. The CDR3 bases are TGTGCCACCAGTGACACCATGGGGTACGGCTACACCTTC.